Each of the 3 T cell receptor beta chains below was sequenced from the same sample in a study of blood T cell repertoires in COVID-19. Sequencing was performed with immunoSEQ multiplex PCR; in TCRdb, only in-frame clones are kept and a portion is missing. The sample has roughly 380,000 clones, 87% seen once. The sequenced material came from PBMCs or T cells enriched from blood (not recorded which). These receptors were collected from a woman aged 25 to 39 who had recovered from COVID-19.

The V gene is TRBV7-9, the J gene TRBJ1-1, with no clear D. CDR3 size: 14 residues. V lost 3 bases to trimming and J lost 4 bases, with 12 bases between them. Per the germline V gene, CDR1 is SEHNR and CDR2 is FQNEAQ (reference sequence). The CDR3 protein is CASSLPTTGTEAFF. In nucleotides, the CDR3 is TGTGCCAGCAGCTTGCCCACCACGGGCACTGAAGCTTTCTTT.

The genes are TRBV5-4 and TRBJ1-2, with D possibly being TRBD1 (6 bases). The CDR3 sequence is 12 residues long. Trimming took off 4 bases at V and 7 bases at J, with 11 bases between the two ends. The germline V gene has CDR1 SGHNT and CDR2 YYREEE (reference sequence). CDR3 sequence: CASSPTGSGYTF. The CDR3 region has the DNA TGTGCCAGCAGCCCCACAGGGAGTGGCTACACCTTC.

The rearrangement uses TRBV6-1 and TRBJ2-7; maybe TRBD2 (8 bases). This CDR3 has 16 residues. Trimming stripped 3 bases from V and 3 bases from J, with 18 bases between. From germline, CDR1 is MNHNS and CDR2 SASEGT. CDR3 in DNA: TGTGCCAGCAGTGACCGGGGGGGGACAGAAGGCTACGAGCAGTACTTC. Its translation is CASSDRGGTEGYEQYF.